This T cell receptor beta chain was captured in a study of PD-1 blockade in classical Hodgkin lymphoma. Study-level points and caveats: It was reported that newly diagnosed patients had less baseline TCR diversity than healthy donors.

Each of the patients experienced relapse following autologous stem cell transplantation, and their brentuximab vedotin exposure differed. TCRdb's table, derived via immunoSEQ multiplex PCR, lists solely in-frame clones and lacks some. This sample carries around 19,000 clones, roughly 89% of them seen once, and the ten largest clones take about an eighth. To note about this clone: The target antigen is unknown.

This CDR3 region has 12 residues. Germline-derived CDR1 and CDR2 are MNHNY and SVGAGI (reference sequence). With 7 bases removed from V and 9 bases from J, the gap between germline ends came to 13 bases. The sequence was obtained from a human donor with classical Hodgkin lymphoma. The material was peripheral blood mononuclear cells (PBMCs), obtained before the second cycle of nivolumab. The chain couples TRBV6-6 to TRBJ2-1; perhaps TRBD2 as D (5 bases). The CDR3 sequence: CASKEDIGEQFF. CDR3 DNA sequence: TGTGCCAGCAAGGAGGATATCGGTGAGCAGTTCTTC.